This T cell receptor (beta chain) was documented in a study of human T cells and chemical hapten exposure (dated by TCRdb to about 2021). With respect to the entire study: For sensitization, 2% DPC in acetone was applied to an approximately 2 cm by approximately 2 cm area of upper inner arm skin. The study tracked peripheral blood TCR repertoire changes in vivo during primary and secondary sensitization to the hapten diphenylcyclopropenone (DPC) in alopecia patients. Patients additionally received weekly therapeutic DPC doses to the scalp throughout the roughly 25-week study period. Patch testing was done on the upper back using Finn chambers containing 0.01% DPC, and results were scored after 6 days according to International Contact Dermatitis Research Group standards. The patient cohort, mostly female, included alopecia areata with under or over 50% scalp involvement, alopecia totalis and alopecia universalis. Libraries were pooled for sequencing, and variation in per-sample TCR yields was attributed mainly to small differences in library volumes within the pool. Blood for TCR sequencing was provided by twenty-nine alopecia patients at one to four time points (pre-sensitization, 2, 6 and 24 weeks). Blood samples were taken from patients before sensitization (week 0) and at 2, 6 and about 24 weeks after DPC sensitization. Summary of the overall study and its limitations: All patients had alopecia, a presumed autoimmune disease, so their immune response might differ from that of healthy individuals. Repeated subsampling changed both the strength of the expansion versus patch-test correlation and the threshold at which the correlation became significant. DPC sensitization did not change the number of TCRs with a frequency above 1 in 1000, and there was no evidence of changes in global repertoire structure. The number of PT1 expanded TCRs positively correlated with patch test score, significant at thresholds 8, 16 and 32 but not 4. Expanded TCRs formed significantly more large CDR3 similarity clusters than pre-sensitization or healthy control sets, consistent with antigen-driven responses.

To prepare the library, RACE was applied. Sequencing relied on a NextSeq 500. During library preparation, unique molecular identifiers were attached to individual cDNA molecules so that TCRs could be counted quantitatively and reproducibly. For every blood RNA sample, sequencing covered both the TCR alpha and TCR beta chains. On the study's bioinformatics: The median number of TCRs per sample was some 100,000, ranging from 23,224 to 690,600. The Decombinator software suite was used to annotate V, J and CDR3 in the TCR reads. Every sample was subsampled to the same number of TCRs (28,000) for the PS versus PT1 abundance plots. Expanded TCRs were defined as absent before sensitization and observed at least eight times at the 2-week time point. TCRdb ran its own pipeline on the public reads, namely fastp trimming at Q25 and MiXCR clone calling, and kept in-frame beta chains. Rows with a matching CDR3 protein are joined into one entry that keeps the most common DNA and genes. The V and J calls, along with clone size, are taken from TCRdb and not from the paper's own processing. The sample profile shows over 55,000 distinct CDR3 sequences; 11% of them were found once. 1.4% of the sample is held by the ten biggest clonotypes.

The sample's time point label is to be understood as: patch test 3, about 24 weeks after DPC sensitization. The treatment or condition label, read with the paper, signifies: therapeutic diphenylcyclopropenone sensitization with weekly scalp DPC. At each patch-test visit, blood was drawn before the patch test was applied. Eligible patients were aged 18 to 70, diagnosed with alopecia, deemed suitable for DPC therapy, and excluded if pregnant. Total RNA was isolated from unfractionated whole blood collected in Tempus Blood RNA tubes. This clonotype was detected ten times or more. The antigen this receptor binds is unknown. The record has no base qualities; no much larger clone is one base away. The CDR3 measures 13 amino acids from cysteine to phenylalanine. The DNA shown is the 39-base CDR3, in frame from base 1. Trimming takes 3 bases from V and 9 bases from J, and the germline ends sit 13 bases apart.

The sample consisted of whole blood, taken in connection with sensitization to the hapten diphenylcyclopropenone (DPC). The sequence joins TRBV12-3 or TRBV12-4 to TRBJ2-3; the D gene is perhaps TRBD2, on 5 matching bases. This sequence was found in a woman aged 45-65 years with alopecia areata. Some clones in this sample may be carry-over from other donors' samples. The DNA reads as follows: TGTGCCAGCAGTTTTCGGACGTCGGGGACGCAGTATTTT. It codes for CASSFRTSGTQYF.